This entry describes one T cell receptor (beta chain). What antigen it recognizes has not been identified. The sample holds no much larger clone one base away, and base qualities are not on file. The library came from the immunoSEQ multiplex PCR assay. The multiplex PCR relied on a mix of 60 forward primers for TCR Vbeta segments and 13 reverse primers for TCR Jbeta segments. Amplification of the CDR3 region of rearranged TCR beta genes was performed with a multiplex PCR assay on genomic DNA. The Illumina HiSeq System was used to sequence the amplified TCR beta libraries as 87-base-pair reads. The original methods were these. A later analysis tallied 70 million to 100 million unique TCR beta chains across the 640 or so repertoires, and some 12 million of those chains were shared by two or more donors. To remove PCR and sequencing errors, raw reads were error-corrected and collapsed into unique sequences using a nearest-neighbor algorithm that merged closely related sequences. V, D and J gene segments were assigned by aligning CDR3 sequences to IMGT reference sequences. For a sequence to be retained, a match of at least six nucleotides to both a V gene segment and a J gene segment was required. A rearrangement was called productive if the CDR3 had no stop codons and remained in frame with V and J, and every other rearrangement was called non-productive. CDR3 was defined according to IMGT convention as the region running from the second conserved V-encoded cysteine to the conserved J-encoded phenylalanine. The earlier analysis of roughly 590 of the donors excluded sequences that lacked an unambiguous match to a single V gene segment. In an earlier analysis of almost 600 of the donors, a V segment was called functional when productive rearrangements were above 56.7%, and segregating when the standard deviation between donors exceeded 5%. To diagnose cytomegalovirus status from the catalog of TCR beta chain sequences, a statistical classification framework was built. A later analysis assigned V and J genes by comparing TCR nucleotide sequences with IMGT/GENE-DB human TR gene sequences. Using the TCRdist pipeline, a later analysis assigned CDR3 sequences along with most-parsimonious VDJ recombination scenarios. In a later analysis, every TCR beta chain was defined by the combination of its CDR3 amino acid sequence and its V-gene family, and reads without a unique V-gene family were dropped. As a way to deal with suspected cross-contamination and a sequencing artifact, a later analysis dropped under 600 nucleotide sequences that were highly shared and had low generation probability. A later analysis calculated a clonal expansion index for each public chain from normalized within-repertoire ranks of inferred template counts. A later analysis computed generation probabilities with a VDJ recombination model fitted to out-of-frame rearrangements, and checked the results against IGoR. In a later analysis, TCR-TCR, TCR-HLA and TCR-CMV co-occurrence was scored with hypergeometric tests, and a repertoire-size bias correction was applied to TCR pairs. In a later analysis, false discovery rates were estimated by permuting HLA or CMV assignments 20 times. A later analysis grouped co-occurring TCRs with DBSCAN, adding TCRdist sequence similarity when clustering within HLA-allele-positive subsets. Repertoires with fewer than 30,000 or more than 120,000 public chains were left out of co-occurrence clustering, as were four to six repertoires with anomalous nucleotide sharing. This is the immuneACCESS table as TCRdb keeps it, with only in-frame sequences that have V and J called. A part of the clones is gone; compared with another copy, unresolved V genes explain less than half, and the rest is unexplained. D and trimming were read from the DNA, whereas the V and J calls and clone size are those reported in that table. This sample is represented by under 200,000 clones; 65% to 85% of them were singletons. The ten largest clones take up approximately 3.1% of the sample.

The CDR3 holds 14 amino acids from the cysteine to the phenylalanine. Only the CDR3 portion is preserved as DNA: 42 bases, with reading frame beginning at the first base. From a lookup of the germline V gene, CDR1 and CDR2 are SGHTA and FQGNSA. V was cut back by 5 bases and J by 0 bases, leaving a gap of 8 bases between them. The cohort comprised fewer than 700 healthy bone marrow donors. At the time of sampling, all cohort members were nominally healthy, though unrecorded immune exposures were likely present. The donor tested CMV seropositive and was one of the 289 seropositive cohort members. Every donor gave a peripheral blood sample, and the peripheral blood mononuclear cells from that sample were used for TCR beta sequencing. Genomic DNA was extracted from the blood cell samples with the Qiagen DNeasy Blood Extraction Kit. The data were obtained in a study of cytomegalovirus exposure and HLA in healthy donors (dated by TCRdb to about 2017). Background for the entire study: An earlier analysis of roughly 610 of the donors reported 250 to 300 Gb of sequence data and 95 million to 140 million unique TCR beta sequences obtained from approximately 180 million T cells. About 300 gigabases of sequencing data and around 80 million unique TCR sequences made up an early release that covered nearly 650 HLA-typed donors. Of the roughly 390 genotyped donors, approximately 82% fell in the genetic ancestry cluster associated with self-reported Caucasian donors. The study was designed to test whether signatures of past pathogen exposure could be identified by cataloging public T cell receptors. The study used immunosequencing to profile the T cell repertoires of several hundred subjects and linked those repertoires to cytomegalovirus serostatus. In addition to the first cohort of hundreds of subjects, a separate validation cohort of over 90 different subjects was used. To predict cytomegalovirus infection status, the study combined high-throughput TCR immunosequencing, statistical association of individual TCRs with disease status, and machine learning. A later analysis re-analyzed previously published TCR beta repertoires from 600 to 850 donors and added high-resolution HLA genotyping to study TCR occurrence patterns. Rather than using new phenotypic data, the later analysis identified candidate immune exposures from TCR beta sequences and from how often those sequences occurred across donors. In an earlier analysis of a few hundred of the donors, high-throughput TCR beta sequencing was used to judge whether each TCR beta V gene segment behaved as functional or pseudogenic. Donor age, sex, ethnicity and CMV serostatus were compiled together with the repertoire data. Genome-wide SNP genotypes for about three fifths of the roughly 670 donors were used in a later genetic analysis, which treated that subset as a discovery cohort. Every repertoire in the discovery cohort had been generated on one and the same sequencing platform. HLA typing covered class I and class II loci at four-digit resolution. Typing coverage varied by locus: roughly 620-630 donors for A, B, C, DRB1 and DQB1; roughly 510 for DQA1; approximately 570 for DPA1; about 450 for DPB1. A handful of DR-DQ haplotypes were treated as single units for association and clustering because of strong linkage in the cohort. Among approximately 370 genotyped donors of the cohort, an average of around 250,000 unique TCR beta nucleotide sequences was sequenced per donor, of which about 19% were non-productive. On the study overall, not on this receptor specifically: According to the authors, the approach could potentially be generalized to other disease states and immunological phenotypes. A cluster of highly shared sequence variants was judged likely to be a technical artifact of the sequencing pipeline. Only TCR beta chains were sequenced in this cohort, and the absence of alpha or paired-chain data limited detectable features. In an earlier analysis of a few hundred of the donors, most TCR beta V segments were observed in productive rearrangements about 90% or about 30% of the time, broadly matching IMGT annotations. Around 16 rarely observed V segments, including chromosome 9 orphons, were excluded from the earlier analysis of 550 to 700 of the donors because counts were too low. A later analysis reported that several top co-occurrence clusters appeared linked to parvovirus B19, influenza, CMV and Epstein-Barr virus. The presence/absence analyses assumed that sequencing depth was roughly uniform across donors, and that assumption may not be true. A later analysis associated 15,000 to 20,000 TCR beta sequences with specific HLA alleles at a false discovery rate of 0.05. In vitro tests confirmed that a few of the cytomegalovirus-associated TCR beta chains recognize cytomegalovirus antigens. In a later analysis, most CMV-associated TCR beta chains were found to appear HLA-restricted, with HLA associations seemingly driven largely by CMV exposure. A total of 164 TCR beta chains were listed by the study as associated with cytomegalovirus. A later genetic analysis reported fewer N-insertions in productive TCRs among donors in an Asian-associated ancestry cluster than the approximately 700-donor mean. A further reported finding was that TCR beta sequences accurately predicted the HLA-A and HLA-B alleles for most subjects in the first cohort. The only immune exposure information available for the cohort was CMV serostatus. Most TCR sequences were seen in very few donors, while some public TCRs were found in many individuals. In both the original and validation cohorts, the classifier was reported to diagnose cytomegalovirus status with high specificity and sensitivity. A later analysis found that HLA-associated TCR beta chains were more clonally expanded and had lower generation probabilities than equally common non-associated chains. Correlated functional status among segregating V segments might reflect linkage disequilibrium, but an unknown experimental factor could not be ruled out. When HLA alleles, especially DR and DQ, strongly co-occurred, TCR associations were difficult to assign to individual alleles. According to a later analysis, TCR association rates differed among HLA loci, with DRB1 alleles showing the most associated TCRs and HLA-C alleles showing the fewest. Because HLA typing was missing for some donors at each locus, association tests included only the typed subset. An association between a missense DCLRE1C variant and V-gene and J-gene trimming of TCR beta chains was found in a later genetic analysis and replicated in an independent cohort. Some IMGT-functional V segments, including TRBV6-2 and TRBV6-3, could not be told apart with the 87-base-pair reads, so those segments were excluded.

Recombination joined TRBV7-2 with TRBJ1-5, with the D segment identity uncertain. The TCR originated in a woman between 45 and 65 years old in good health and CMV-seropositive. Sequenced input: PBMCs. The CDR3 region reads CASSPLSSNQPQHF. The sequenced DNA is TGTGCCAGCAGCCCCCTCAGTAGCAATCAGCCCCAGCATTTT. Supplemented by the reference TRBV7-2 and TRBJ1-5 proteins around the CDR3, the complete variable domain is GAGVSQSPSNKVTEKGKDVELRCDPISGHTALYWYRQSLGQGLEFLIYFQGNSAPDKSGLPSDRFSAERTGGSVSTLTIQRTQQEDSAVYLCASSPLSSNQPQHFGDGTRLSIL.